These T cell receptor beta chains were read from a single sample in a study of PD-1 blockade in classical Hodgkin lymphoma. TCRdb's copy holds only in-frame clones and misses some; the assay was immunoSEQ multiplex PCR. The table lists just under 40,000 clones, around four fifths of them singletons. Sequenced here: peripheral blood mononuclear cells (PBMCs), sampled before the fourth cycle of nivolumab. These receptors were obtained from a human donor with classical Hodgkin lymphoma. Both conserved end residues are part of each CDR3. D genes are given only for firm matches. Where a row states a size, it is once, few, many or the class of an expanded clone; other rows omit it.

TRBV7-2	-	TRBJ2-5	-	CASSSPWVGETQYF	TGTGCCAGCAGCTCCCCATGGGTCGGGGAGACCCAGTACTTC
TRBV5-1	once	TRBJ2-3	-	CASSLVDRSTDTQYF	TGCGCCAGCAGCTTGGTCGACAGGAGCACAGATACGCAGTATTTT
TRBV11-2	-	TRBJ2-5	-	CASSFVSFRPGELIGTQYF	TGTGCCAGCAGCTTTGTTAGTTTTCGGCCCGGAGAATTAATCGGGACCCAGTACTTC
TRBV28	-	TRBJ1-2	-	CASSLSNYGYTF	TGTGCCAGCAGTCTTTCTAACTATGGCTACACCTTC
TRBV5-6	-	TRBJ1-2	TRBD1	CASRHGQGGPSYGYTF	TGTGCCAGCAGACATGGACAGGGGGGACCCTCCTATGGCTACACCTTC
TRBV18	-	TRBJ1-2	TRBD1	CASSPQDRNYGYTF	TGTGCCAGCTCACCACAGGACAGGAACTATGGCTACACCTTC
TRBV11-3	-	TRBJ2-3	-	CASSKTGIDTQYF	TGTGCCAGCAGCAAAACAGGGATAGATACGCAGTATTTT
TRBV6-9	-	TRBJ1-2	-	CASSQERDRDPVGGYTF	TGTGCCAGCAGTCAGGAACGGGACCGGGACCCGGTGGGTGGCTACACCTTC
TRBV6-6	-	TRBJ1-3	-	CASSSPGNTIYF	TGTGCCAGCAGCTCTCCTGGAAACACCATATATTTT
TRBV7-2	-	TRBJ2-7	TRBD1	CASSSGQGILGEQYF	TGTGCCAGCAGCTCGGGACAGGGCATTTTAGGGGAGCAGTACTTC
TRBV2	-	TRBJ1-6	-	CASRRVRDNRLNSPLHF	TGTGCCAGCCGAAGGGTCCGGGACAACCGACTTAATTCACCCCTCCACTTT
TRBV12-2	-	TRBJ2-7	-	CASRLWRSSGGPPSGEQYF	TGTGCAAGTCGCTTATGGCGAAGTAGCGGGGGCCCCCCGTCGGGCGAGCAGTACTTC
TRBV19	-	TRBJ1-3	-	CASQRGDSGNTIYF	TGTGCCAGTCAAAGGGGGGACTCTGGAAACACCATATATTTT
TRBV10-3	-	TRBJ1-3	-	CAIRGSDSGNTIYF	TGTGCCATCAGGGGGTCAGACTCTGGAAACACCATATATTTT
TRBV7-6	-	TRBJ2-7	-	CASSLGGPSYEQYF	TGTGCCAGCAGCTTAGGTGGACCCTCCTACGAGCAGTACTTC
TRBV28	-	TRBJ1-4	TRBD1	CASSDPGQGWSNEKLFF	TGTGCCAGCAGTGATCCGGGACAGGGGTGGTCTAATGAAAAACTGTTTTTT
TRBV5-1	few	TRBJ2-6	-	CASSYKTAGANVLTF	TGCGCCAGCAGCTACAAGACAGCTGGGGCCAACGTCCTGACTTTC
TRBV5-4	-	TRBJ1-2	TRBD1	CASSAKQGGDYGYTF	TGTGCCAGCAGCGCCAAACAGGGGGGGGACTATGGCTACACCTTC
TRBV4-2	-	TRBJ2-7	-	CASSQAGGVREQYF	TGTGCCAGCAGCCAAGCCGGCGGGGTTCGGGAGCAGTACTTC
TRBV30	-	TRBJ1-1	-	CAWGRGNTEAFF	TGTGCCTGGGGCAGGGGGAACACTGAAGCTTTCTTT
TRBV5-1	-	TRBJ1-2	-	CASRYGRDYGYTF	TGCGCCAGCAGATACGGACGGGACTATGGCTACACCTTC
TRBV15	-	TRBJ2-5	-	CATSRDLGVSGETQYF	TGTGCCACCAGCAGAGATTTGGGGGTCTCGGGAGAGACCCAGTACTTC
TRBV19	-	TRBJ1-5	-	CATRTTTDYGQPQHF	TGTGCCACCCGAACGACTACTGATTATGGGCAGCCCCAGCATTTT
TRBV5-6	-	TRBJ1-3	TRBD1	CASSPGQVSGNTIYF	TGTGCCAGCAGCCCCGGACAGGTCTCTGGAAACACCATATATTTT
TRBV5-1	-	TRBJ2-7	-	CASRGAGTSYEQYF	TGCGCCAGCAGAGGGGCAGGAACCTCCTACGAGCAGTACTTC
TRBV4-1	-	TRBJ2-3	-	CASSQILTRTDTQYF	TGCGCCAGCAGCCAAATCCTTACTCGCACAGATACGCAGTATTTT
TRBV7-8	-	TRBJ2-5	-	CASSRQRPGWKVTQYF	TGTGCCAGCAGTCGCCAGAGGCCGGGATGGAAAGTGACCCAGTACTTC
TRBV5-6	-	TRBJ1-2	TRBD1	CASSVTGRFYGYTF	TGTGCCAGCAGCGTGACAGGGAGGTTCTATGGCTACACCTTC
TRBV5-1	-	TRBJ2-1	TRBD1	CASSLGQFSHEQFF	TGCGCCAGCAGCCTGGGACAGTTTTCTCATGAGCAGTTCTTC
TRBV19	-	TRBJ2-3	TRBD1	CASRGDRDRWGTDTQYF	TGTGCCAGTAGGGGGGACCGGGACAGATGGGGCACAGATACGCAGTATTTT
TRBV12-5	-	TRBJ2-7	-	CASVDGGLGEQYF	TGTGCTAGTGTTGACGGAGGGTTGGGAGAGCAGTACTTC
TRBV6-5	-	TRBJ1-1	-	CASSREPTGNTEAFF	TGTGCCAGCAGTCGGGAGCCGACGGGGAACACTGAAGCTTTCTTT
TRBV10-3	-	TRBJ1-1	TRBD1	CAISGTGTEAFF	TGTGCCATCAGTGGGACAGGGACTGAAGCTTTCTTT
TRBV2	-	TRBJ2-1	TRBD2	CASSEVLAGYNEQFF	TGTGCCAGCAGTGAAGTTCTAGCGGGGTACAATGAGCAGTTCTTC
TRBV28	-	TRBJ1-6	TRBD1	CASSMDREGSPLHF	TGTGCCAGCAGTATGGACAGGGAGGGATCACCCCTCCACTTT
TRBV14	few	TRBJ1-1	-	CASSQDVRTKAFF	TGTGCCAGCAGCCAAGATGTGAGAACAAAAGCTTTCTTT
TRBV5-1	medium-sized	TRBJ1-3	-	CASSDSGNTIYF	TGCGCCAGCAGCGACTCTGGAAACACCATATATTTT
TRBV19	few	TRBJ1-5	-	CATRSQVGVNQPQHF	TGTGCCACCAGGTCCCAGGTTGGGGTCAATCAGCCCCAGCATTTT
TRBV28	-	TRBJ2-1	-	CASFGSYEQFF	TGTGCCAGCTTTGGGAGTTATGAGCAGTTCTTC
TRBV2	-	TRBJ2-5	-	CASTLGGTQYF	TGTGCCAGCACCTTGGGAGGGACCCAGTACTTC
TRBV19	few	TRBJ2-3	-	CASTDPGVRTDTQYF	TGTGCCAGTACCGATCCAGGGGTTCGCACAGATACGCAGTATTTT
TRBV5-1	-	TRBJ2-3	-	CASSLEGSQTDTQYF	TGCGCCAGCAGCTTGGAAGGGAGTCAGACAGATACGCAGTATTTT
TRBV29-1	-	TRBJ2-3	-	CSVSPLFTDTQYF	TGCAGCGTTTCTCCCCTCTTCACAGATACGCAGTATTTT
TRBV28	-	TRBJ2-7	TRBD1	CASSLMEDRTSPSYEQYF	TGTGCCAGCAGTTTAATGGAGGACAGGACGTCTCCCTCCTACGAGCAGTACTTC
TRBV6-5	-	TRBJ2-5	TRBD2	CASSYERGGAETQYF	TGTGCCAGCAGTTACGAGCGGGGGGGCGCGGAGACCCAGTACTTC
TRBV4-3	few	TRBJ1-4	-	CASSQENLSSFKLFF	TGCGCCAGCAGCCAAGAGAACCTATCTTCCTTTAAACTGTTTTTT
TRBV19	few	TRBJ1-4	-	CASSLLEKLFF	TGTGCCAGTAGTTTGCTTGAAAAACTGTTTTTT
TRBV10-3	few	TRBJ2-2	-	CAISFGQTGELFF	TGTGCCATCAGCTTCGGACAGACCGGGGAGCTGTTTTTT
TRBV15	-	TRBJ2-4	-	CATSTWTLAKNIQYF	TGTGCCACCAGCACCTGGACTCTAGCCAAAAACATTCAGTACTTC
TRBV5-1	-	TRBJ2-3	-	CASSSYLTGKATDTQYF	TGCGCCAGCAGCTCCTACTTGACAGGTAAAGCCACAGATACGCAGTATTTT
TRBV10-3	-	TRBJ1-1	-	CAISALGGANTEAFF	TGTGCCATCAGTGCGTTGGGGGGCGCGAACACTGAAGCTTTCTTT
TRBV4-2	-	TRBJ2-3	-	CASSQDYGGVTDTQYF	TGTGCCAGCAGCCAAGATTACGGCGGAGTCACAGATACGCAGTATTTT